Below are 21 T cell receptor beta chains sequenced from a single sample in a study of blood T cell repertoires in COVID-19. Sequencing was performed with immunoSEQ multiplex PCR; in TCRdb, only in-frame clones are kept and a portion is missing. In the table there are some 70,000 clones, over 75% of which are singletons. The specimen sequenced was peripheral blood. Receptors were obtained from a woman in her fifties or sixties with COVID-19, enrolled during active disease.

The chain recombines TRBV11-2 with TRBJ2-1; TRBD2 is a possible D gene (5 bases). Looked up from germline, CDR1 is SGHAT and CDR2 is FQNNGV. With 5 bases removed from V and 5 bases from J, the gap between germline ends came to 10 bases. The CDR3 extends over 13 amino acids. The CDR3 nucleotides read TGTGCCAGCAGCCCCCGGGGAAACAATGAGCAGTTCTTC. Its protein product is CASSPRGNNEQFF.

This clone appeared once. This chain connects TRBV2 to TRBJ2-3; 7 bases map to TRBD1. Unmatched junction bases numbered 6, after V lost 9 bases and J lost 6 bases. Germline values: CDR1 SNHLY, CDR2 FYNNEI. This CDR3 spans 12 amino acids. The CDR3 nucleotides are TGTGCCAGGACTTTGACAGGGGATACGCAGTATTTT. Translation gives CARTLTGDTQYF.

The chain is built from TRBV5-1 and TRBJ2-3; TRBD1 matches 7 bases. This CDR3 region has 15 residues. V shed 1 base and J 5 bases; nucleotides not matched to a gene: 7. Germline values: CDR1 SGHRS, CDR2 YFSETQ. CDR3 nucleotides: TGCGCCAGCAGCTTGATCTCAGGGGGAGAAGATACGCAGTATTTT. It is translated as CASSLISGGEDTQYF.

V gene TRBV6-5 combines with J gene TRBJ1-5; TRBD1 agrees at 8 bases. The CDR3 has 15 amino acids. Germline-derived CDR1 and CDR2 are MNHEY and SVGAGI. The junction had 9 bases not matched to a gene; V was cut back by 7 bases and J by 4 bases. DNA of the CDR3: TGTGCCAGCAACAGGGGGAGGCTGGGGAATCAGCCCCAGCATTTT. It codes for CASNRGRLGNQPQHF.

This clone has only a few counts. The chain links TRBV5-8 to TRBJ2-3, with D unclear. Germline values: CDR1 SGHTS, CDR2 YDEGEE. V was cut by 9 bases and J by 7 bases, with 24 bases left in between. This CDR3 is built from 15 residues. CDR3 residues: CAISQAQSTSYTQYF. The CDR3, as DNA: TGTGCCATCTCCCAGGCCCAGTCCACAAGCTATACGCAGTATTTT. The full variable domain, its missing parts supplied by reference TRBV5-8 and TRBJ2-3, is EAGVTQSPTHLIKTRGQQATLRCSPISGHTSVYWYQQALGLGLQFLLWYDEGEERNRGNFPPRFSGRQFPNYSSELNVNALELEDSALYLCAISQAQSTSYTQYFGPGTRLTVL.

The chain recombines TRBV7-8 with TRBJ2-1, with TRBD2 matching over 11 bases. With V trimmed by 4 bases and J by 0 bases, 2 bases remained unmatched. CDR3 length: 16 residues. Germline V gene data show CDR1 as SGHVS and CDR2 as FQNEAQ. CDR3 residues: CASSWTSGLSYNEQFF. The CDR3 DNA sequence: TGTGCCAGCAGCTGGACTAGCGGGCTCTCCTACAATGAGCAGTTCTTC.

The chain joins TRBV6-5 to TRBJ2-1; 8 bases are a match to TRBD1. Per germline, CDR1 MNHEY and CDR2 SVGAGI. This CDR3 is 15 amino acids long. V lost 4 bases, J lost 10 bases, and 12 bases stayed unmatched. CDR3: CASSWDRRPTIEQFF. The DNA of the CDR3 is TGTGCCAGCAGTTGGGACAGGCGACCGACAATCGAGCAGTTCTTC.

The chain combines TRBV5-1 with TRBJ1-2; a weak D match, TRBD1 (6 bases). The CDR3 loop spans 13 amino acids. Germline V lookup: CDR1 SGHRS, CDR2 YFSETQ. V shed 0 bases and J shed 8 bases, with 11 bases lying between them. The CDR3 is CASSLDRDHGYTF. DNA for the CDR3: TGCGCCAGCAGCTTGGACAGGGATCACGGCTACACCTTC.

The CDR3 bases are TGTGCCACCAGCAGAGAAGCCGCGACTAGCGGAATCTACGAGCAGTACTTC. Its translation: CATSREAATSGIYEQYF. The V and J genes are TRBV15 and TRBJ2-7; TRBD2 agrees at 9 bases. V shed 0 bases and J 3 bases; nucleotides not matched to a gene: 9. CDR1 is LNHNV, CDR2 YYDKDF, per germline (reference sequence). This CDR3 is built from 17 residues.

CDR3 loop: CASSQYNTGGIYGYTF. CDR3 DNA sequence: TGTGCCAGCAGCCAATATAACACAGGGGGCATCTATGGCTACACCTTC. The chain carries TRBV16 and TRBJ1-2; 9 bases agree with TRBD1. After removal of 1 base from V and 4 bases from J, the junction contained 7 bases not matched to a gene. CDR1 and CDR2 (germline): KGHSY, FQNENV. This CDR3 region has 16 residues.

The CDR3 spells CASSAVGTENTEAFF. The CDR3 DNA sequence: TGTGCCAGCAGCGCGGTCGGGACAGAAAACACTGAAGCTTTCTTT. This rearrangement joins TRBV9 to TRBJ1-1, with TRBD1 identical over 7 bases. The CDR3 is 15 amino acids. V shed 3 bases, J shed 2 bases, and the junction held 7 bases outside the gene matches. The germline gives CDR1 SGDLS, CDR2 YYNGEE.

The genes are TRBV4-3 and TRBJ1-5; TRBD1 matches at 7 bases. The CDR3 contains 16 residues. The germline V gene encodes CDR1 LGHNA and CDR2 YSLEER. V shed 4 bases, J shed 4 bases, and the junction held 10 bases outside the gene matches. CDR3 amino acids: CASSRNLGQANQPQHF. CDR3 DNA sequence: TGCGCCAGCAGCCGAAACCTCGGACAGGCAAATCAGCCCCAGCATTTT.

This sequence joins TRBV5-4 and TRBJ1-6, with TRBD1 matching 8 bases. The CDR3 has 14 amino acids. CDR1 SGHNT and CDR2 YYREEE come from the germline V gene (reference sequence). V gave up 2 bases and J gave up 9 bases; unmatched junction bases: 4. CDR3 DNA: TGTGCCAGCAGCTTACAGGGGGTCGGTTCACCCCTCCACTTT. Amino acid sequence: CASSLQGVGSPLHF.

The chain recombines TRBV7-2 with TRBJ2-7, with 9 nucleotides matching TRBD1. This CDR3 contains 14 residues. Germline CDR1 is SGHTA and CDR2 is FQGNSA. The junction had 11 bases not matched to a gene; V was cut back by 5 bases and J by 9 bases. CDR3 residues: CASSPRDRERWQYF. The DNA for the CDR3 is TGTGCCAGCAGCCCGCGGGACAGGGAAAGGTGGCAGTACTTC.

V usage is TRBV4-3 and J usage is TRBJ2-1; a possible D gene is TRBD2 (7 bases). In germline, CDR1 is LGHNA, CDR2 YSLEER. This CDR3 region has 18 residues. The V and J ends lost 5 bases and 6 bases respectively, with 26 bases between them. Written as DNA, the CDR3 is TGCGCCAGCAGCGCAGAGGGGGGGCGAGGACTCCTACGCAATGAGCAGTTCTTC. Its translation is CASSAEGGRGLLRNEQFF.

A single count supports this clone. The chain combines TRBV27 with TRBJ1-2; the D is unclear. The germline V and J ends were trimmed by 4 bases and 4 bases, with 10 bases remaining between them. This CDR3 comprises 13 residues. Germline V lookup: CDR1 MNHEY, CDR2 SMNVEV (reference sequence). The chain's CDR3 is CASSYGDSYGYTF. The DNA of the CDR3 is TGTGCCAGCAGTTACGGAGACTCCTATGGCTACACCTTC.

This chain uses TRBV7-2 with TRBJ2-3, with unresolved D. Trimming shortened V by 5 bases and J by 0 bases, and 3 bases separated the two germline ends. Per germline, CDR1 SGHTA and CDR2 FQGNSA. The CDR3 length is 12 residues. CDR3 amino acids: CASSPSTDTQYF. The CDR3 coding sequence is TGTGCCAGCAGCCCGAGCACAGATACGCAGTATTTT.

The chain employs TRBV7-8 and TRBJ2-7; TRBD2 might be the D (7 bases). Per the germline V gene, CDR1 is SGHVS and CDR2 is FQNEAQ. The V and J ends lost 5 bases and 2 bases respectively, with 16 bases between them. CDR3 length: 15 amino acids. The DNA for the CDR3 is TGTGCCAGCAGCCAGGGGCGCGGGAGCCCCTACGAGCAGTACTTC. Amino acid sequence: CASSQGRGSPYEQYF.

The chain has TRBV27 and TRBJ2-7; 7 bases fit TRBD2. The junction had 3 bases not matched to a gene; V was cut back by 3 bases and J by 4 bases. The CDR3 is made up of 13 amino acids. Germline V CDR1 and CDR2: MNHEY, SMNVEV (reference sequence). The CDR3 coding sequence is TGTGCCAGCAGTTTTGAGGGAGGGTACGAGCAGTACTTC. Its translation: CASSFEGGYEQYF.

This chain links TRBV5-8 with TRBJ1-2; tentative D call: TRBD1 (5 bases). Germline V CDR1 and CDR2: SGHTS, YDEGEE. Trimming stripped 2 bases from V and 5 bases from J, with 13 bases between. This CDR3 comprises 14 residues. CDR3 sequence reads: CASSLSGGTYGYTF. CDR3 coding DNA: TGTGCCAGCAGCTTAAGTGGTGGGACTTATGGCTACACCTTC.

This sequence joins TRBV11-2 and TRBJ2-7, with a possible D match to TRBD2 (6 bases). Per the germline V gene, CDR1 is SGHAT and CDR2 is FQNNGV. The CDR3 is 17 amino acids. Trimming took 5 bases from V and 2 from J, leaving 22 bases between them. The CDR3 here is CASSPPGLAYPTYEQYF. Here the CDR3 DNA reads TGTGCCAGCAGCCCCCCAGGGCTAGCGTATCCAACCTACGAGCAGTACTTC.